This is a list of T cell receptor beta chains from one sample in a study of cytomegalovirus exposure and HLA in healthy donors. Libraries were prepared by immunoSEQ multiplex PCR; TCRdb keeps only in-frame clonotypes and omits some of them. The repertoire holds about 130,000 clones, with 60% to 75% as singletons. Sequenced sample: PBMCs. The receptors come from a man younger than 40 in good health and CMV-seronegative. Each CDR3 is given with its conserved first and last residue. The order of the fields is J gene, V gene, clone size, CDR3 length, D gene, CDR3 protein, CDR3 DNA. D genes are given only for firm matches. Clone size is shown for a subset of rows, as once, few, many or a class of expanded clone.

TRBJ2-1 TRBV18 NA 15 TRBD2 CASSPGTSDYNEQFF TGTGCCAGCTCACCCGGAACTAGCGATTACAATGAGCAGTTCTTC
TRBJ1-2 TRBV7-9 NA 13 NA CASSSREGYGYTF TGTGCCAGCAGCTCCCGGGAGGGGTATGGCTACACCTTC
TRBJ1-2 TRBV19 NA 15 NA CASSIWDTINYGYTF TGTGCCAGTAGTATATGGGACACCATTAACTATGGCTACACCTTC
TRBJ1-2 TRBV30 NA 13 TRBD1 CAWIMTGGGGYTF TGTGCCTGGATAATGACAGGGGGAGGTGGCTACACCTTC
TRBJ2-6 TRBV6-1 NA 19 NA CASSEVGGQAISGANGLTF TGTGCCAGCAGTGAAGTAGGTGGGCAGGCTATCTCTGGGGCCAACGGCCTGACTTTC
TRBJ1-1 TRBV6-1 NA 14 NA CALSGVGENTEAFF TGTGCCCTCTCGGGGGTCGGGGAGAACACTGAAGCTTTCTTT
TRBJ1-1 TRBV25-1 NA 12 NA CASSEDSTEAFF TGTGCCAGCAGTGAGGACAGCACTGAAGCTTTCTTT
TRBJ2-7 TRBV28 few 16 TRBD1 CASIRTGARGSYEQYF TGTGCCAGCATCAGGACAGGGGCACGGGGCTCCTACGAGCAGTACTTC
TRBJ2-3 TRBV29-1 NA 16 TRBD1 CSVEGTGTGGSDTQYF TGCAGCGTTGAAGGTACCGGGACAGGGGGATCAGATACGCAGTATTTT
TRBJ2-3 TRBV28 once 15 TRBD2 CASSSGGASTDTQYF TGTGCCAGCAGTTCGGGGGGGGCGAGCACAGATACGCAGTATTTT
TRBJ2-1 TRBV6-5 NA 15 TRBD1 CASSPGTGAYNEQFF TGTGCCAGCAGTCCCGGGACAGGGGCCTACAATGAGCAGTTCTTC
TRBJ1-4 TRBV18 NA 16 TRBD1 CASSPQGTGAGEKLFF TGTGCCAGCTCACCCCAAGGAACAGGGGCAGGTGAAAAACTGTTTTTT
TRBJ2-7 TRBV6-6 few 14 NA CASSSHQGSYEQYF TGTGCCAGCAGTTCGCACCAGGGCTCCTACGAGCAGTACTTC
TRBJ2-3 TRBV14 few 16 NA CASSPLRGRGTDTQYF TGTGCCAGCAGCCCCTTGCGGGGACGGGGCACAGATACGCAGTATTTT
TRBJ2-3 TRBV11-1 NA 16 TRBD1 CASSKGTGRLLDTQYF TGTGCCAGCAGCAAGGGGACAGGGCGGTTGTTAGATACGCAGTATTTT
TRBJ2-1 TRBV27 NA 13 NA CASSGGAYNEQFF TGTGCCAGCAGTGGAGGGGCCTACAATGAGCAGTTCTTC
TRBJ2-5 TRBV21-1 NA 17 NA CASSKEGTGTFKETQYF TGTGCCAGCAGCAAAGAGGGGACAGGGACATTTAAGGAGACCCAGTACTTC
TRBJ2-5 TRBV10-1 NA 14 NA CASSELDRPETQYF TGCGCCAGCAGTGAGCTCGACAGGCCGGAGACCCAGTACTTC
TRBJ2-5 TRBV4-2 NA 15 NA CASSSRWASRETQYF TGTGCCAGCAGCTCCCGATGGGCTAGCCGGGAGACCCAGTACTTC
TRBJ2-5 TRBV6-5 NA 15 NA CASSTLTVYQETQYF TGTGCCAGCAGTACCTTGACAGTGTACCAAGAGACCCAGTACTTC
TRBJ2-7 TRBV27 NA 12 TRBD2 CASTSGSYEQYF TGTGCCAGTACTAGCGGATCCTACGAGCAGTACTTC
TRBJ1-1 TRBV28 NA 13 TRBD1 CASTLTRGLEAFF TGTGCCAGCACCCTGACCAGGGGGCTGGAAGCTTTCTTT
TRBJ1-2 TRBV7-3 NA 11 TRBD1 CATRQGNGYTF TGTGCCACCCGACAGGGGAATGGCTACACCTTC
TRBJ1-1 TRBV19 NA 14 NA CASSIGGQGTEAFF TGTGCCAGTAGTATAGGCGGGCAGGGGACTGAAGCTTTCTTT
TRBJ2-1 TRBV5-1 NA 16 TRBD1 CASSLRAGGNYNEQFF TGCGCCAGCAGCTTAAGAGCAGGGGGAAACTACAATGAGCAGTTCTTC
TRBJ1-1 TRBV13 few 17 TRBD1 CASSFLQGAGMNTEAFF TGTGCCAGCAGCTTCCTCCAGGGGGCGGGTATGAACACTGAAGCTTTCTTT
TRBJ2-7 TRBV9 NA 16 TRBD2 CASSPTSGGIIYEQYF TGTGCCAGCAGTCCTACTAGCGGGGGTATCATCTACGAGCAGTACTTC
TRBJ1-5 TRBV15 NA 18 TRBD1 CATSRGDGRAGGPQPQHF TGTGCCACCAGCAGGGGGGACGGAAGGGCAGGGGGCCCGCAGCCCCAGCATTTT
TRBJ2-4 TRBV7-9 NA 15 TRBD2 CASSLIGGGQNIQYF TGTGCCAGCAGCTTAATCGGGGGGGGCCAAAACATTCAGTACTTC
TRBJ1-2 TRBV27 NA 14 NA CASSLGISNYGYTF TGTGCCAGCAGTTTGGGCATTTCTAACTATGGCTACACCTTC
TRBJ1-4 TRBV6-5 NA 14 NA CASSYSRADEKLFF TGTGCCAGCAGTTACTCGAGAGCCGATGAAAAACTGTTTTTT
TRBJ2-5 TRBV6-4 NA 13 TRBD1 CASTRTGKETQYF TGTGCCAGCACTCGGACAGGGAAAGAGACCCAGTACTTC
TRBJ2-3 TRBV5-4 NA 16 NA CASSPARVGGPDTQYF TGTGCCAGCAGCCCAGCTAGAGTTGGTGGCCCAGATACGCAGTATTTT
TRBJ2-7 TRBV5-4 NA 15 TRBD2 CASSRGTSGSYEQYF TGTGCCAGCAGCCGCGGGACTAGCGGGTCCTACGAGCAGTACTTC
TRBJ2-5 TRBV29-1 few 14 TRBD1 CSVAPTGIKETQYF TGCAGCGTCGCCCCGACAGGGATAAAAGAGACCCAGTACTTC
TRBJ1-2 TRBV4-1 NA 16 NA CASSQGRTYQGSKYTF TGCGCCAGTAGCCAAGGACGCACTTACCAGGGGAGTAAGTACACCTTC
TRBJ2-5 TRBV14 NA 17 TRBD2 CASSQEAGLAGEETQYF TGTGCCAGCAGCCAAGAAGCCGGACTAGCGGGAGAAGAGACCCAGTACTTC
TRBJ2-6 TRBV6-5 NA 15 NA CASSYSSSGANVLTF TGTGCCAGCAGTTACTCGTCTAGTGGGGCCAACGTCCTGACTTTC
TRBJ1-4 TRBV7-9 NA 14 TRBD1 CASSRRQGGEKLFF TGTGCCAGCAGCCGTAGACAGGGCGGTGAAAAACTGTTTTTT
TRBJ2-6 TRBV5-4 NA 15 NA CASSSTGKGANVLTF TGTGCCAGCAGCTCCACAGGGAAAGGGGCCAACGTCCTGACTTTC
TRBJ1-5 TRBV6-1 NA 17 TRBD1 CASSEASFGGQGVRKHF TGTGCCAGCAGTGAAGCGAGTTTTGGGGGACAGGGGGTCCGTAAGCATTTT
TRBJ1-6 TRBV5-1 NA 15 TRBD1 CASSLRQGVYSPLHF TGCGCCAGCAGCTTAAGACAGGGGGTATATTCACCCCTCCACTTT
TRBJ2-1 TRBV4-1 NA 16 NA CASSPFVGSSYNEQFF TGCGCCAGCAGCCCGTTTGTTGGGAGCTCCTACAATGAGCAGTTCTTC
TRBJ2-3 TRBV9 NA 14 TRBD1 CASSGRQGLDTQYF TGTGCCAGCAGCGGACGACAGGGGTTGGATACGCAGTATTTT
TRBJ2-5 TRBV19 NA 16 TRBD2 CASSGRLAADRETQYF TGTGCCAGTAGCGGTAGACTAGCGGCAGACCGGGAGACCCAGTACTTC
TRBJ1-3 TRBV7-9 NA 14 NA CASTSTGPGNTIYF TGTGCCAGCACTTCTACAGGGCCGGGAAACACCATATATTTT